This T cell receptor beta chain came from a study of shared clonotypes between healthy human individuals (dated by TCRdb to about 2020). A note on the overall study: The cohort comprised a couple of women and three men aged 18 to 49 years. Between about 0.94 and 8.9 billion PBMCs per donor were obtained by leukapheresis. To estimate repertoire size and how much clonotypes are shared between individuals, the study performed deep sequencing of blood TCR repertoires from a few healthy adults. To increase sequencing depth and limit assay-specific biases, TCR repertoire library preparation and sequencing were carried out by different laboratories using diverse techniques. For each donor, three plates each were used for CD4 naive and CD4 memory, two plates were used for CD8 naive, and one plate was used for CD8 memory.

Of note for this clone: This receptor's antigen is unknown. The record has no base qualities; no much larger clone is one base away.

Using the deep immunoSEQ assay, multiplex PCR amplified TCR CDR3 regions from genomic DNA. For each cell subset, the extracted genomic DNA was distributed evenly across all wells of several immunoSEQ 96-well plates, and each plate served as one replicate. For sorted subsets, each replicate PCR was loaded with about 0.2 ug genomic DNA, equivalent to 32,000 or so T cell genomes. Purified libraries were measured with a Qubit 3.0 fluorometer, size-checked on a Bioanalyzer 2100, and measured again with the KAPA Library Quantification kit. Each immunoSEQ 96-well plate was sequenced on its own single-read 150-cycle Illumina NextSeq 550 flow cell. The paper's processing steps were these. Because only junctional sequences without quality scores were contained in the immunoSEQ output, filtering matching that applied to full-length reads could not be performed. To assign V/J genes and CDR3, sequences were annotated using PyIR, a Python wrapper for IgBLAST v1.9, with IMGT germline references. Any read was removed if the V/J assignment was weak (E-value above 1e-6), the CDR3 was missing, or the read contained stop codons, out-of-frame junctions, or ambiguous translated residues. A V3J clonotype was defined by an identical inferred V gene, J gene, and CDR3 amino acid sequence. Percentage overlap between repertoires was calculated by dividing the number of shared unique clonotypes by the size of the smaller repertoire. Repertoire richness was assessed with RTK rarefaction, the Chao1 estimator, and Recon v2.1 estimates of unobserved clonotypes. Generation probabilities were computed with OLGA for all TCRbeta clonotypes obtained by the gDNA method from a handful of donors. TCRdb took over this immuneACCESS table, retaining in-frame rearrangements with V and J assigned. Such tables are incomplete; in checked studies, under half of the missing clones stem from an unresolved V gene, and the remainder is unexplained. The DNA gave D and trimming, while V, J and clone size come from that table. The sample table records 2 million to 2.5 million clones; approximately 94% of these occur just once. The ten biggest clones cover less than 0.15% of the sample.

The donors were healthy, HIV-negative adults who had no recently reported acute infections or vaccinations. Only Caucasian adults living in Nashville, Tennessee, USA were represented among the donors. Magnetic negative selection was used to enrich CD4+ T cells, after which naive cells were positively selected on CD45RA and the negative fraction became the memory subset. After blood collection by leukapheresis, PBMCs were isolated using Ficoll-Histopaque density gradient centrifugation and then cryopreserved in the vapor phase of liquid nitrogen. Analytical flow cytometry was used to check the purity and quantity of every magnetically sorted T cell population. Genomic DNA was isolated from each sorted fraction and quantified by UV absorbance on a Nanodrop 2000c. What the research found in general, with its limitations: Based on pairwise subsampling, the degree of clonotype sharing among donors was expected to be affected by sequencing depth. Sampling was limited to blood, and TCR repertoires in tissue likely differ from TCR repertoires in blood. The small number of donors limited the genetic and exposure-history diversity represented. Across a handful of donors, approximately 5% of naive CD4, roughly 3.3% of naive CD8, about 2.3% of memory CD4, and around 0.4% of memory CD8 clonotypes were shared. Incomplete sequencing was indicated by rarefaction of sorted-subset datasets, despite the large sequencing depth. Higher generation probabilities were observed for clonotypes shared by all four sorted-subset donors than for non-shared clonotypes. Naive subsets generally had larger estimated clonotype richness than memory subsets did.

The CDR3 numbers 15 residues from cysteine through phenylalanine. Here the CDR3 DNA is all that survives: 45 bases in frame from base 1. From the germline V gene, CDR1 is SGHVS and CDR2 is FQNEAQ. The trim is 5 bases for V and 4 bases for J, with a gap of 18 bases between the germline ends. The chain couples TRBV7-8 to TRBJ2-7; confidence is insufficient to name the D gene. This clonotype originated in a man between 18 and 35 years old in good health. Sequences were obtained from naive CD4+ T cells sorted from blood. In light of the paper, this sample's cell subset or site label describes: CD45RA+ positively selected. The CDR3 region reads CASSPFGTVGYEQYF. The DNA reads TGTGCCAGCAGCCCGTTCGGAACCGTGGGATACGAGCAGTACTTC.